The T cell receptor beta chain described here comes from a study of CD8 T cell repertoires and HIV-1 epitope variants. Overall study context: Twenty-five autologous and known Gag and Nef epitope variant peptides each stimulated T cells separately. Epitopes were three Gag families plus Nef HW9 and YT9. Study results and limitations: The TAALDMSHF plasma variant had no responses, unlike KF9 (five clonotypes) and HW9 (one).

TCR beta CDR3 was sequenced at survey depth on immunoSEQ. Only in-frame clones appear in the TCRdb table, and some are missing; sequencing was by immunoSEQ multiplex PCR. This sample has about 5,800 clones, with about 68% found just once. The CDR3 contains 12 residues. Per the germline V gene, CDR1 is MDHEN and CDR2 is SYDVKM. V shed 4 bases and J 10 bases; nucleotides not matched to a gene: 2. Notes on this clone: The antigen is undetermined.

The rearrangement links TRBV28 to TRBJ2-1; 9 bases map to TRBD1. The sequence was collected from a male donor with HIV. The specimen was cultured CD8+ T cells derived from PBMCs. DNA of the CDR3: TGTGCCAGCAGTTCAGACAGGGGGGAGCAGTTCTTC. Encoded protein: CASSSDRGEQFF.